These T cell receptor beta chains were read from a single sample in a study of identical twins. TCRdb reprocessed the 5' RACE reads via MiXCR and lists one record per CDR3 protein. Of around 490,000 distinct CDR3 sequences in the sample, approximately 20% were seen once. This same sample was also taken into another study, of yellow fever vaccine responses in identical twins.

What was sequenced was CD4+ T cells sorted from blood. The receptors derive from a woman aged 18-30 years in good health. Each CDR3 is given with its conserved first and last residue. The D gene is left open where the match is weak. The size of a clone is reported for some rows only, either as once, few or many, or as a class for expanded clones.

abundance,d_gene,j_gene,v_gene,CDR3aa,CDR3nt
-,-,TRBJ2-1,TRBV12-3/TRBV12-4,CASSLRSPVGNEQFF,TGTGCCAGCAGTTTAAGGTCCCCCGTAGGCAATGAGCAGTTCTTC
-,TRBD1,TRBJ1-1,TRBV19,CASTGQGDTEAFF,TGTGCCAGTACCGGGCAGGGGGACACTGAAGCTTTCTTT
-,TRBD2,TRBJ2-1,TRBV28,CASSLPEAGGENEQFF,TGTGCCAGCAGTCTCCCAGAAGCGGGAGGTGAAAATGAGCAGTTCTTC
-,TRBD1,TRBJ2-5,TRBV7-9,CASSSWDRAQETQYF,TGTGCCAGCAGCTCATGGGACAGGGCCCAAGAGACCCAGTACTTC
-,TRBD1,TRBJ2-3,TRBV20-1,CSARADQYGQGTAADTQYF,TGCAGTGCTAGAGCCGATCAATACGGACAGGGAACGGCGGCGGATACGCAGTATTTT
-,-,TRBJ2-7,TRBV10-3,CAISDGGSYEQYF,TGTGCCATCAGTGACGGGGGCTCCTACGAGCAGTACTTC
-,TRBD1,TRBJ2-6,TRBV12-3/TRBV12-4,CASSLYPVDRGPNRGANVLTF,TGTGCCAGCAGTTTATACCCCGTCGACAGGGGCCCCAATAGAGGGGCCAACGTCCTGACTTTC
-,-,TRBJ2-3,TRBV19,CASSIRGGLDTQYF,TGTGCCAGTAGTATTCGCGGCGGGCTAGATACGCAGTATTTT
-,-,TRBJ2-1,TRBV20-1,CSARERWRDNYNEQFF,TGCAGTGCTAGAGAAAGGTGGCGGGATAACTACAATGAGCAGTTCTTC
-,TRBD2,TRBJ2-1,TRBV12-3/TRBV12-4,CASRGLVTYNEQFF,TGTGCCAGCAGGGGACTAGTAACCTACAATGAGCAGTTCTTC
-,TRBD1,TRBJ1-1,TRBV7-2,CASSQDRASAEAFF,TGTGCCAGCAGCCAAGACAGGGCATCCGCTGAAGCTTTCTTT
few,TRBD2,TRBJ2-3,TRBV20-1,CSASPAGLAGPTQYF,TGCAGTGCTAGTCCCGCGGGACTAGCGGGCCCTACGCAGTATTTT
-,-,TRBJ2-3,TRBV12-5,CASGATLSFTDTQYF,TGTGCTAGTGGAGCGACTCTATCTTTTACAGATACGCAGTATTTT
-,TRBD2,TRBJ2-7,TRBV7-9,CASSLGGTSGRNEQYF,TGTGCCAGCAGCTTAGGGGGGACTAGCGGGAGAAATGAGCAGTACTTC
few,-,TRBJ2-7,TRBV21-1,CASSKYWTVTYEQYF,TGTGCCAGCAGCAAGTACTGGACAGTAACCTACGAGCAGTACTTC
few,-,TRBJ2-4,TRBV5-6,CASSFSSLAKNIQYF,TGTGCCAGCAGCTTCAGTAGCTTAGCCAAAAACATTCAGTACTTC
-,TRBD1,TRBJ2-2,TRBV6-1,CASSDRGPVGTGELFF,TGTGCCAGCAGTGACAGGGGGCCGGTGGGCACCGGGGAGCTGTTTTTT
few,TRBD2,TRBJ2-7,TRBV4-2,CASSQDVGLVGEQYF,TGTGCCAGCAGCCAAGATGTGGGACTAGTCGGCGAGCAGTACTTC
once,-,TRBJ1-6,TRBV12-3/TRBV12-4,CASSAGTSSPLHF,TGTGCCAGCAGTGCCGGGACCAGTTCACCCCTCCACTTT
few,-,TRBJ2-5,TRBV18,CASSTTGLQTQYF,TGTGCCAGCTCAACCACAGGGTTGCAGACCCAGTACTTC
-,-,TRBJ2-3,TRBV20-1,CSARDTGHPSAQYF,TGCAGTGCTAGAGATACGGGACACCCTTCGGCGCAGTATTTT
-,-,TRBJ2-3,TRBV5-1,CASSLLYVDGTDTQYF,TGCGCCAGCAGCTTGTTATACGTCGACGGCACAGATACGCAGTATTTT
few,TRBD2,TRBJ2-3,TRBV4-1,CASSPDSSGGTDTQYF,TGCGCCAGCAGCCCAGATTCTAGCGGGGGAACAGATACGCAGTATTTT
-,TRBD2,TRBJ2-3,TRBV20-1,CSAKLAGTDTQYF,TGCAGTGCTAAACTAGCGGGCACAGATACGCAGTATTTT
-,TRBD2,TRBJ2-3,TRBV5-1,CASSSKPRLAGAEDTQYF,TGCGCCAGCAGCTCCAAACCCCGACTAGCGGGAGCGGAAGATACGCAGTATTTT
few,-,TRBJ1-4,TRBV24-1,CATSDSSRKLFF,TGTGCCACCAGTGATTCTTCAAGAAAACTGTTTTTT
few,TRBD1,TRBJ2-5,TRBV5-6,CASSLGGQGRETQYF,TGTGCCAGCAGCTTAGGAGGACAGGGTCGAGAGACCCAGTACTTC
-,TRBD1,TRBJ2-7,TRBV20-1,CSARGTGTSEQYF,TGCAGTGCTAGAGGGACAGGGACTTCCGAGCAGTACTTC
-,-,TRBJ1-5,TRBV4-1,CASSQESSNQPQHF,TGCGCCAGCAGCCAAGAATCTAGCAATCAGCCCCAGCATTTT
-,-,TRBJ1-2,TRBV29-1,CSVEDLRGRDYGYTF,TGCAGCGTTGAAGATCTTAGGGGTAGGGACTATGGCTACACCTTC
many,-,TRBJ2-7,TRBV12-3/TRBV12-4,CASSQQGYEQYF,TGTGCCAGCAGTCAACAGGGATACGAGCAGTACTTC
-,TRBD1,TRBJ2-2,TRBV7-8,CASNYWTGRDTGELFF,TGTGCCAGCAACTACTGGACAGGAAGAGACACCGGGGAGCTGTTTTTT